Below, 16 T cell receptor beta chains from the same sample are listed, as sequenced in a study of immune evolution from preneoplasia to lung adenocarcinoma. This table comes from immunoSEQ multiplex PCR, and its TCRdb copy is limited to in-frame clones, with some not included. The data show about 14,000 clones, with around 86% seen just once and about 3% held by the top ten. The source material was FFPE lung adenocarcinoma in situ tissue. These receptors originate from a donor at least 70 years old with lung adenocarcinoma.

This chain connects TRBV19 to TRBJ1-1; D not resolved. V dropped 3 bases and J dropped 1 base, with 9 bases sitting between them. This CDR3 has 14 amino acids. Germline lookup yields CDR1 LNHDA and CDR2 SQIVND (reference sequence). The CDR3 DNA sequence: TGTGCCAGTAGTATTTTGGGCGGGAACACTGAAGCTTTCTTT. Translation: CASSILGGNTEAFF.

This chain uses TRBV28 with TRBJ2-5, with unresolved D. The length of the CDR3 is 15 residues. V was cut by 5 bases and J by 3 bases, with 16 bases left in between. The germline V gene encodes CDR1 MDHEN and CDR2 SYDVKM. The CDR3 DNA reads TGTGCCAGCAGTCATCGAACAACGGCGGAAGAGACCCAGTACTTC. It is translated as CASSHRTTAEETQYF.

J is TRBJ1-1 and V is TRBV18; D unresolved. Trimming shortened V by 2 bases and J by 11 bases, and 9 bases separated the two germline ends. Germline-derived CDR1 and CDR2 are KGHSH and LQKENI. The length of the CDR3 is 11 residues. The CDR3 DNA reads TGTGCCAGCTCACCAGGGTTCGGGGCTTTCTTT. It specifies CASSPGFGAFF.

This clone appeared a few times. V usage is TRBV5-6 and J usage is TRBJ2-2, with no clear D. The V end lost 0 bases, the J end lost 8 bases, and 8 bases lay between the germline ends. The V gene's germline CDR1 is SGHDT and CDR2 YYEEEE. This CDR3 region has 13 residues. The CDR3 DNA reads TGTGCCAGCAGCTTGGCTGGGCGGGGGGAGCTGTTTTTT. Translation gives CASSLAGRGELFF. Supplemented by reference TRBV5-6 and TRBJ2-2, the full variable domain reads DAGVTQSPTHLIKTRGQQVTLRCSPKSGHDTVSWYQQALGQGPQFIFQYYEEEERQRGNFPDRFSGHQFPNYSSELNVNALLLGDSALYLCASSLAGRGELFFGEGSRLTVL.

This clone was counted once. DNA for the CDR3: TGTGCCAGCAGTGAGTTTTCCCAGAATGAGCAGTTCTTC. It is translated as CASSEFSQNEQFF. The V call is TRBV2, the J call TRBJ2-1; D ambiguous. V was trimmed by 3 bases and J by 7 bases, leaving 10 bases between them. The CDR3 length is 13 residues. Per the germline V gene, CDR1 is SNHLY and CDR2 is FYNNEI.

The chain uses TRBV10-3 and TRBJ2-3; 10 bases are a match to TRBD2. Trimming removed 2 bases from V and 4 bases from J; junction bases left unmatched: 9. CDR1 is ENHRY, CDR2 SYGVKD, per germline. CDR3 length: 17 residues. CDR3 bases: TGTGCCATCAGTGAGGGGACTAGCGCATGGTCTCCAGATACGCAGTATTTT. This gives the protein CAISEGTSAWSPDTQYF.

This clone has a single count. The chain combines TRBV19 with TRBJ1-4; 11 bases agree with TRBD1. This CDR3 has 15 residues. The ends lost 3 bases at V and 7 bases at J; junction bases unmatched: 4. Germline lookup yields CDR1 LNHDA and CDR2 SQIVND (reference sequence). CDR3 sequence reads: CASSIGQGAVEKLFF. CDR3 in DNA: TGTGCCAGTAGTATCGGACAGGGGGCCGTTGAAAAACTGTTTTTT. Drawing the rest from reference TRBV19 and TRBJ1-4, the complete variable domain is DGGITQSPKYLFRKEGQNVTLSCEQNLNHDAMYWYRQDPGQGLRLIYYSQIVNDFQKGDIAEGYSVSREKKESFPLTVTSAQKNPTAFYLCASSIGQGAVEKLFFGSGTQLSVL.

V and J are TRBV19 and TRBJ2-3; 13 positions agree with TRBD2. CDR1 is LNHDA, CDR2 SQIVND, per germline (reference sequence). J lost 0 bases, V lost 7 bases, and 10 bases had no gene match. The CDR3 extends over 18 amino acids. CDR3 nucleotide sequence: TGTGCCAGTATGAGACTAGCGGGAGGCCCGGCTAGCACAGATACGCAGTATTTT. Protein: CASMRLAGGPASTDTQYF.

This clone was observed a handful of times. The rearrangement links TRBV29-1 to TRBJ2-7; 8 bases match TRBD2. CDR1 SQVTM and CDR2 ANQGSEA come from the germline V gene. The CDR3 contains 13 residues. The trim removed 6 bases at V and 6 bases at J, leaving 10 bases unmatched. DNA of the CDR3: TGCAGCGTCGCGAGCGGGAGTATCGTCGAGCAGTACTTC. Amino acids: CSVASGSIVEQYF.

This chain links TRBV11-2 with TRBJ2-2; D is undetermined. The length of the CDR3 is 16 residues. Looked up from germline, CDR1 is SGHAT and CDR2 is FQNNGV. The V end was cut by 5 bases, the J end by 0 bases, with 13 bases between. CDR3 residues: CASSPASAANTGELFF. The CDR3 region has the DNA TGTGCCAGCAGCCCCGCAAGCGCGGCGAACACCGGGGAGCTGTTTTTT. Drawing the rest from reference TRBV11-2 and TRBJ2-2, the complete variable domain is EAGVAQSPRYKIIEKRQSVAFWCNPISGHATLYWYQQILGQGPKLLIQFQNNGVVDDSQLPKDRFSAERLKGVDSTLKIQPAKLEDSAVYLCASSPASAANTGELFFGEGSRLTVL.

The CDR3 loop is CASSDGRENTEAFF. The CDR3 DNA sequence: TGTGCCAGCAGCGACGGACGGGAGAACACTGAAGCTTTCTTT. The rearrangement joins TRBV5-4 to TRBJ1-1, with unresolved D. Germline values: CDR1 SGHNT, CDR2 YYREEE (reference sequence). Trimming cost V 4 bases and J 1 base, with 11 bases left between them. The CDR3 is made up of 14 amino acids. Using reference TRBV5-4 and TRBJ1-1 for the parts outside the CDR3, the full variable domain is ETGVTQSPTHLIKTRGQQVTLRCSSQSGHNTVSWYQQALGQGPQFIFQYYREEENGRGNFPPRFSGLQFPNYSSELNVNALELDDSALYLCASSDGRENTEAFFGQGTRLTVV.

The CDR3 region has the DNA TGTGCCAGTCACAGGGAAGTACAAGAGACCCAGTACTTC. This sequence encodes CASHREVQETQYF. The chain links TRBV2 to TRBJ2-5, with a tentative D call TRBD1 (6 bases). The CDR3 consists of 13 residues. Germline V lookup: CDR1 SNHLY, CDR2 FYNNEI. V dropped 9 bases and J dropped 2 bases, with 13 bases sitting between them. The whole variable domain, remainder taken from reference TRBV2 and TRBJ2-5, is EPEVTQTPSHQVTQMGQEVILRCVPISNHLYFYWYRQILGQKVEFLVSFYNNEISEKSEIFDDQFSVERPDGSNFTLKIRSTKLEDSAMYFCASHREVQETQYFGPGTRLLVL.

For this clone: The same CDR3 can be traced to other DNA sequences in this sample. This chain joins TRBV7-9 and TRBJ1-2, with 10 bases aligning to TRBD1. This CDR3 region has 17 residues. The trim removed 4 bases at V and 1 base at J, leaving 9 bases unmatched. Germline loops: CDR1 SEHNR, CDR2 FQNEAQ (reference sequence). Here the CDR3 DNA reads TGTGCCAGCAGCTCACTTGACAGGGGGCCCCTTAACTATGGCTACACCTTC. This gives the protein CASSSLDRGPLNYGYTF.

This clone was detected a few times. The J gene is TRBJ2-7, the V gene TRBV7-2; the match to TRBD1 covers 9 bases. Trimming removed 4 bases from V and 7 bases from J; junction bases left unmatched: 8. Germline CDR1 is SGHTA and CDR2 is FQGNSA. The CDR3 has 14 amino acids. Here the CDR3 DNA reads TGTGCCAGCAGCTACAACAGGGGGCTTTGGGAGCAGTACTTC. It codes for CASSYNRGLWEQYF.

The V gene is TRBV7-8, the J gene TRBJ1-5; 7 bases align to TRBD1. Germline trimming cut 5 bases from V and 7 bases from J; bases unmatched to any gene: 5. The CDR3 runs to 13 residues. CDR1 is SGHVS, CDR2 FQNEAQ, per germline. The CDR3 sequence is CASSVTGDQPQHF. CDR3 nucleotide sequence: TGTGCCAGCAGCGTAACAGGGGACCAGCCCCAGCATTTT.

The rearrangement joins TRBV7-6 to TRBJ2-2, with D uncertain. Trimming cost V 1 base and J 4 bases, with 7 bases left between them. The germline CDR1 and CDR2 sequences are SGHVS and FNYEAQ. This CDR3 has 14 amino acids. The CDR3 reads CASSLDSGTGELFF. In nucleotides, the CDR3 is TGTGCCAGCAGCTTAGACAGTGGCACCGGGGAGCTGTTTTTT.